This TCR beta chain was sequenced for a study of blood T cell repertoires in COVID-19. At the level of the study: PBMCs, B-cell-depleted T cells, or T cells were the source of the cDNA or gDNA that made up the material.

Researchers sorted participants into cohorts using their self-reported clinical history. People in the exposed group encountered a COVID-19 case within 2 weeks before entering the study. TCRdb's table, derived via immunoSEQ multiplex PCR, lists solely in-frame clones and lacks some. Of roughly 240,000 clones detected, about four fifths appear once; the ten largest clones hold 3.6%. The origin of this receptor is a woman aged 40 to 50 who had been exposed to COVID-19. Sequenced: PBMCs or T cells enriched from blood (not recorded which).

CDR3: CASSLDRTTTRTDTQYF. CDR3 DNA sequence: TGTGCCAGCAGCTTAGATCGAACGACTACCCGCACAGATACGCAGTATTTT. V is TRBV11-2 and J is TRBJ2-3, with D perhaps TRBD2 (5 bases). CDR1 is SGHAT and CDR2 is FQNNGV in the germline V gene. The ends were cut back, 0 bases at V and 1 base at J, with 14 bases in the middle. This CDR3 contains 17 residues. The full variable domain, completed using reference TRBV11-2 and TRBJ2-3, is EAGVAQSPRYKIIEKRQSVAFWCNPISGHATLYWYQQILGQGPKLLIQFQNNGVVDDSQLPKDRFSAERLKGVDSTLKIQPAKLEDSAVYLCASSLDRTTTRTDTQYFGPGTRLTVL.